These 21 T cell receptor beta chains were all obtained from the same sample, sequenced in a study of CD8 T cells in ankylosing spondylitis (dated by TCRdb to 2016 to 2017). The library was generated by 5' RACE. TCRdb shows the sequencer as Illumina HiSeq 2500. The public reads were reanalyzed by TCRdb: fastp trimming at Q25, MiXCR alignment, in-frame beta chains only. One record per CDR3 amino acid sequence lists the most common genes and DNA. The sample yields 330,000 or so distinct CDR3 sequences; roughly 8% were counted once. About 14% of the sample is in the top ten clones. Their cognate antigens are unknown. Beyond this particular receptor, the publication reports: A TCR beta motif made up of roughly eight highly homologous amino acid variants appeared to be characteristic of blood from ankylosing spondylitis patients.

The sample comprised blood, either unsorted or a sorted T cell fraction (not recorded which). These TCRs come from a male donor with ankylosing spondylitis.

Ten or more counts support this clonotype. Here the CDR3 DNA reads TGCAGTGCTGGGAATTACAGGGCAATGAACACCGGGGAGCTGTTTTTT. Translated, it gives CSAGNYRAMNTGELFF. This chain uses TRBV20-1 with TRBJ2-2, with D maybe TRBD1 (6 bases). V was clipped by 5 bases and J by 1 base, with 17 bases between them. The CDR3 extends over 16 amino acids. Germline CDR1 DFQATT, CDR2 SNEGSKA (reference sequence).

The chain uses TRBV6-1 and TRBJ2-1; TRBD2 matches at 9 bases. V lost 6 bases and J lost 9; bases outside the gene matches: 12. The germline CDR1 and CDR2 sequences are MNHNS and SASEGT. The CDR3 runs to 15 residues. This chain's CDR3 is CASSPSGIVWGEQFF. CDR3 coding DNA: TGTGCCAGCAGCCCTAGCGGGATAGTTTGGGGTGAGCAGTTCTTC.

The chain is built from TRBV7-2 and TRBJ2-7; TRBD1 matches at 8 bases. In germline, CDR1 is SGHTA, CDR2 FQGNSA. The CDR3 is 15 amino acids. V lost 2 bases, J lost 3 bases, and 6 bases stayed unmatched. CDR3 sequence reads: CASSLSTGEVYEQYF. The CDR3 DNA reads TGTGCCAGCAGCTTATCGACAGGGGAGGTCTACGAGCAGTACTTC.

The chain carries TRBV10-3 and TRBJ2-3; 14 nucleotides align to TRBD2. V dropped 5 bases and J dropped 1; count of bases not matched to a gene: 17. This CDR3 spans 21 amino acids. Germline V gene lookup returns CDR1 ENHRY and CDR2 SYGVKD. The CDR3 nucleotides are TGTGCCATCAGTTATACCGCGACTAGCGGGAGGGCCCCACAGCGCACAGATACGCAGTATTTT. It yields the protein CAISYTATSGRAPQRTDTQYF.

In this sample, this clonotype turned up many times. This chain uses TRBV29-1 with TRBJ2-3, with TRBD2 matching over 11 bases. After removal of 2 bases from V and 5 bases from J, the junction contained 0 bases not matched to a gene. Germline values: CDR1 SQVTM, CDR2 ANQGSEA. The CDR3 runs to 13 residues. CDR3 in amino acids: CSVELAGGDTQYF. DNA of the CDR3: TGCAGCGTTGAACTAGCGGGAGGAGATACGCAGTATTTT.

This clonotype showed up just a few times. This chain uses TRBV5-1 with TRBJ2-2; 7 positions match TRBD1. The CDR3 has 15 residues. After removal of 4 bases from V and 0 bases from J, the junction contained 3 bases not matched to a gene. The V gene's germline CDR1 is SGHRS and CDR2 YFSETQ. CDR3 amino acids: CASSHGQANTGELFF. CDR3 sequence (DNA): TGCGCCAGCAGCCACGGACAGGCGAACACCGGGGAGCTGTTTTTT.

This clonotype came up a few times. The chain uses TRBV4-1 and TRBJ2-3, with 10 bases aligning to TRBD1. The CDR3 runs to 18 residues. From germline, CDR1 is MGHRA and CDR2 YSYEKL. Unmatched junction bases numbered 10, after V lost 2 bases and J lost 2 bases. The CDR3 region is CASSQIGVRQGATDTQYF. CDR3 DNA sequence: TGCGCCAGCAGCCAAATAGGGGTTCGACAGGGGGCCACAGATACGCAGTATTTT.

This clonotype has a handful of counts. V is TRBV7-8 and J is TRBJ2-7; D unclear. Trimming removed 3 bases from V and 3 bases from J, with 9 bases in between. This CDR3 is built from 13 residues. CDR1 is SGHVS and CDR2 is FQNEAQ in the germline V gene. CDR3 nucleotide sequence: TGTGCCAGCAGCTTTTCTATGTTCTACGAGCAGTACTTC. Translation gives CASSFSMFYEQYF.

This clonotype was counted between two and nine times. The chain's CDR3 is CASSLVDLHNEQFF. DNA for the CDR3: TGTGCCAGCAGCTTAGTGGACCTACACAATGAGCAGTTCTTC. The chain recombines TRBV7-9 with TRBJ2-1; D unresolved. The CDR3 is 14 amino acids. The ends were cut back, 1 base at V and 5 bases at J, with 9 bases in the middle. Germline V gene data show CDR1 as SEHNR and CDR2 as FQNEAQ (reference sequence).

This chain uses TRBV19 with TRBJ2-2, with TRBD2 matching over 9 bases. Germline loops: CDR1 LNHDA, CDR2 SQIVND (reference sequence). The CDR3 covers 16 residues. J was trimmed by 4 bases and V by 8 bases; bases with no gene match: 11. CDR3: CASGTIAGAVTGELFF. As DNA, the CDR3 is TGTGCCAGTGGGACGATAGCGGGAGCTGTCACCGGGGAGCTGTTTTTT.

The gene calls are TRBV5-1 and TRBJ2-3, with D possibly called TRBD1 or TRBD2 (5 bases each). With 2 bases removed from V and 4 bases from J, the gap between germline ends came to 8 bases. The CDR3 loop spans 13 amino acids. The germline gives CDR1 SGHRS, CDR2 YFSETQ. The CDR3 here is CASSLGTPDTQYF. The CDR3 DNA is TGCGCCAGCAGCTTAGGGACCCCAGATACGCAGTATTTT.

Here the CDR3 reads CASSYLGQGAETQYF. DNA for the CDR3: TGTGCCAGCAGCTATCTCGGACAGGGGGCGGAGACCCAGTACTTC. V and J are TRBV7-2 and TRBJ2-5; TRBD1 matches 11 bases. Germline lookup yields CDR1 SGHTA and CDR2 FQGNSA. This CDR3 has 15 amino acids. Unmatched junction bases numbered 6, after V lost 4 bases and J lost 5 bases.

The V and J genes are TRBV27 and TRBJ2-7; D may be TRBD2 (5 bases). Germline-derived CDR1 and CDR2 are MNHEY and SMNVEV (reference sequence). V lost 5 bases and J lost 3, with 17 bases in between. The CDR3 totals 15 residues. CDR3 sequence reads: CASSERASLRYEQYF. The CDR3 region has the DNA TGTGCCAGCAGTGAGAGGGCGAGTTTGCGCTACGAGCAGTACTTC.

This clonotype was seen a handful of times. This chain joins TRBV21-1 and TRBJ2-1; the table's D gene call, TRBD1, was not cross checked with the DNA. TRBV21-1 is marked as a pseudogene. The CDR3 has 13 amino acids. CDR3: CASGDRGTHEQFF. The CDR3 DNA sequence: TGTGCCAGCGGAGACAGGGGAACGCATGAGCAGTTCTTC.

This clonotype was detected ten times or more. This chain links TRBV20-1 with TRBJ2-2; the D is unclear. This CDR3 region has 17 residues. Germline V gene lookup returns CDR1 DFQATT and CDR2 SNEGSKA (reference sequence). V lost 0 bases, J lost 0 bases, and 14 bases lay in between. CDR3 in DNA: TGCAGTGCTAGAGATGGGCAGCGTCAAGCGAACACCGGGGAGCTGTTTTTT. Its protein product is CSARDGQRQANTGELFF.

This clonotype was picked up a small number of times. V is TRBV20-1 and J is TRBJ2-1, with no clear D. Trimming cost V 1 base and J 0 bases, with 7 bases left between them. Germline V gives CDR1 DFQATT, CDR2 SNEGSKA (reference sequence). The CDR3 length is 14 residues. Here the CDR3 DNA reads TGCAGTGCTAGAGGTCCGAGCTCCTACAATGAGCAGTTCTTC. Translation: CSARGPSSYNEQFF.

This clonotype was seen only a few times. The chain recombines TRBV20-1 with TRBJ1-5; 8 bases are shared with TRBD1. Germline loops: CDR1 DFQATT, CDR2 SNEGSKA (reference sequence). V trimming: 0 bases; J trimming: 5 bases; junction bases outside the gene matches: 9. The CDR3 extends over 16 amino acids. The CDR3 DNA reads TGCAGTGCTAGAGATCCCAGGACAGGGAAATATCAGCCCCAGCATTTT. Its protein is CSARDPRTGKYQPQHF.

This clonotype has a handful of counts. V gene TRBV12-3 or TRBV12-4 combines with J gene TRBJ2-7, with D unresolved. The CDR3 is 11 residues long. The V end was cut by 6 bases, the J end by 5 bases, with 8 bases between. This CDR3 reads CASRVRHEQYF. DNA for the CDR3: TGTGCCAGCAGAGTCCGGCACGAGCAGTACTTC.

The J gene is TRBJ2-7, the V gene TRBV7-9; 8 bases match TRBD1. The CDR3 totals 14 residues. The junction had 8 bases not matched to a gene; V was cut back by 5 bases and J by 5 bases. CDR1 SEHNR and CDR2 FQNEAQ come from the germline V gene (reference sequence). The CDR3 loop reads CASSDQTGEDEQYF. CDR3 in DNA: TGTGCCAGCAGCGACCAGACAGGGGAAGACGAGCAGTACTTC. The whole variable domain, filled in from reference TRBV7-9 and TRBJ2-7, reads DTGVSQNPRHKITKRGQNVTFRCDPISEHNRLYWYRQTLGQGPEFLTYFQNEAQLEKSRLLSDRFSAERPKGSFSTLEIQRTEQGDSAMYLCASSDQTGEDEQYFGPGTRLTVT.

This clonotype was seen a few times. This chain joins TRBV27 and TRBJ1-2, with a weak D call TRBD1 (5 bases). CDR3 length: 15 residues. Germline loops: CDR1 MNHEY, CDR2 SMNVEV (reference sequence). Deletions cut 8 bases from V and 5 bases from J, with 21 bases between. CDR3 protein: CASAMDKGFLYGYTF. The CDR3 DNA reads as TGTGCCAGCGCCATGGACAAGGGGTTTTTATATGGCTACACCTTC.

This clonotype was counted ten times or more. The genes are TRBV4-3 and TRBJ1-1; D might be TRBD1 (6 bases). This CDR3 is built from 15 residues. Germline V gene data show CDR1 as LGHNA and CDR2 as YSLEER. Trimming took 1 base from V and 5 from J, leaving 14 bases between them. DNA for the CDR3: TGCGCCAGCAGCCAAGGTTACAGGGTAAAAACTGAAGCTTTCTTT. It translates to CASSQGYRVKTEAFF.